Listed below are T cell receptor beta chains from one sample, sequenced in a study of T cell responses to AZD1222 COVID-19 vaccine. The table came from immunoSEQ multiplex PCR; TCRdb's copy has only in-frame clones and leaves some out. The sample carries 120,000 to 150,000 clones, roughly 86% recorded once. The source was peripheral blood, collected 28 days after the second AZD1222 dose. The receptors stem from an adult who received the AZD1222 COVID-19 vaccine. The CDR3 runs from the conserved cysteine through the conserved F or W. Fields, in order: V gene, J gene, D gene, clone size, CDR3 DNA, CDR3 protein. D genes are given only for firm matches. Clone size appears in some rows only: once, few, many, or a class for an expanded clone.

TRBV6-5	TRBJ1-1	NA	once	TGTGCCAGCAGTTTGGGCGTACAAATGAACACTGAAGCTTTCTTT	CASSLGVQMNTEAFF
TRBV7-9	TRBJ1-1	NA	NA	TGTGCCAGCAGCGTACAGGGCGGGAACACTGAAGCTTTCTTT	CASSVQGGNTEAFF
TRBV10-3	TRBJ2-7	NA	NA	TGTGCCATCAGCGTAGGGGGTTTTAGCTACGAGCAGTACTTC	CAISVGGFSYEQYF
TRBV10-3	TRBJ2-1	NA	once	TGTGCCGCCGGCCCCCACAATGAGCAGTTCTTC	CAAGPHNEQFF
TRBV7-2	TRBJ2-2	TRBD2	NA	TGTGCCAGCAGCTTAGTTATGACTAGCGGAAACACCGGGGAGCTGTTTTTT	CASSLVMTSGNTGELFF
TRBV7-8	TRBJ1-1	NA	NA	TGTGCCAGCAGCCGCGAATGGCTCGCTGAAGCTTTCTTT	CASSREWLAEAFF
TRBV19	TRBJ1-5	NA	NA	TGTGCCAGTATTGCGGCGGCCACTGGCAATCAGCCCCAGCATTTT	CASIAAATGNQPQHF
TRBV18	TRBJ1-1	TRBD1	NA	TGTGCCAGCTCACCATGGACAGGGGATGGGACTGAAGCTTTCTTT	CASSPWTGDGTEAFF
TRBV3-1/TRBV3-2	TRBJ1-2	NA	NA	TGTGCCAGCAGCCAAGAAGTTAGGGGCTACACCTTC	CASSQEVRGYTF
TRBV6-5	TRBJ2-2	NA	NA	TGTGCCAGCAGCCTAGGAGGCACGGGGTCCGGGGAGCTGTTTTTT	CASSLGGTGSGELFF
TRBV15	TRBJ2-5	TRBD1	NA	TGTGCCACCAGCAGAGGACCGACAGGGCAAGAGACCCAGTACTTC	CATSRGPTGQETQYF
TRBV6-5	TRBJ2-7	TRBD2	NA	TGTGCCAGCAGTTCGGGACTAGCGGGGGTCGAGCAGTACTTC	CASSSGLAGVEQYF
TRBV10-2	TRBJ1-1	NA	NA	TGCGCCAGCTCGGGGGGGGGCACTGAAGCTTTCTTT	CASSGGGTEAFF
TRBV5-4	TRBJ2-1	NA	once	TGTGCCAGCAGCCCCCCCTTAGGCAATGAGCAGTTCTTC	CASSPPLGNEQFF
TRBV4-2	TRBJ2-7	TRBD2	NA	TGTGCCAGCAGCCAACGACTAGCGGGAGGGTCTCCCTCCTACGAGCAGTACTTC	CASSQRLAGGSPSYEQYF
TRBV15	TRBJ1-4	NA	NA	TGTGCCACCAGCAGGGCGGACGGAGATAATGAAAAACTGTTTTTT	CATSRADGDNEKLFF
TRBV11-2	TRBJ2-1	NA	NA	TGTGCCAGCAGCCCGTTACAGGGCAGCTCCTACAATGAGCAGTTCTTC	CASSPLQGSSYNEQFF
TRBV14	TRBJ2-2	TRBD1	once	TGTGCCAGCAGCCACCGGGACAGGGTATCCACCGGGGAGCTGTTTTTT	CASSHRDRVSTGELFF
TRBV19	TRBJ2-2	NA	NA	TGTGCCAGTAGTGTAGGCTCGCCCGGGGAGCTGTTTTTT	CASSVGSPGELFF
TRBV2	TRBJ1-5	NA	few	TGTGCCAGCAGGGGGGAAAATAGCAATCAGCCCCAGCATTTT	CASRGENSNQPQHF
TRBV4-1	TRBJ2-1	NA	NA	TGCGCCAGCAGCCAAGCCCCGGGACGGGGATACAATGAGCAGTTCTTC	CASSQAPGRGYNEQFF
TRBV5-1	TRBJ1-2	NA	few	TGCGCCAGCAGCCCACCCCAACAGACTAACTATGGCTACACCTTC	CASSPPQQTNYGYTF
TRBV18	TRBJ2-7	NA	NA	TGTGCCAGCTCACCACCGGCACAGGGAGAGGAGCAGTACTTC	CASSPPAQGEEQYF
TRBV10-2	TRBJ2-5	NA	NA	TGCGCCAGCAGTGAAGTCAGCCTACGAGAGACCCAGTACTTC	CASSEVSLRETQYF
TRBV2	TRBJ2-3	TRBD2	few	TGTGCCAGCCTGAATAGCGGGGGCCGCACAGATACGCAGTATTTT	CASLNSGGRTDTQYF
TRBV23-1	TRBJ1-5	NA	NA	TGCGCCAGCAGTCAATCCGGCCGGACGAAAGTTAATCAGCCCCAGCATTTT	CASSQSGRTKVNQPQHF
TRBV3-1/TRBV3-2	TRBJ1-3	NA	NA	TGTGCCAGCAGGCAATCGGCGGACACCATATATTTT	CASRQSADTIYF
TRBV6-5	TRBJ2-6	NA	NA	TGTGCCAGCAATGCAAGGACCGGGGCCAACGTCCTGACTTTC	CASNARTGANVLTF
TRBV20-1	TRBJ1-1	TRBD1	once	TGCAGTGCGAGGACAGGGCCCCTCTCTTTCTTT	CSARTGPLSFF
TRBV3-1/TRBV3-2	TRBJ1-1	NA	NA	TGTGCCAGCACCAATACAGGGCACGGCGAAGCTTTCTTT	CASTNTGHGEAFF
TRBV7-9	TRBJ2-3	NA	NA	TGTGCCAGCAGCCCCACGGTGGGAGATACGCAGTATTTT	CASSPTVGDTQYF
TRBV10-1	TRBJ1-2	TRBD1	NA	TGCGCCAGCAGCGCGGACAGGGGCTATGGCTACACCTTC	CASSADRGYGYTF
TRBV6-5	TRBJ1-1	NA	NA	TGTGCCAGCAGTCGCTATACAGGATTCACTGAAGCTTTCTTT	CASSRYTGFTEAFF
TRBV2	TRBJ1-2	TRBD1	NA	TGTGCCAGCAGTGAATTTGACAGGGAGGTGAGCGGCTACACCTTC	CASSEFDREVSGYTF
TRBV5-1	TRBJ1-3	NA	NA	TGCGCCAGCAGCCTGGGGCCGATCTCGCCAAACACCATATATTTT	CASSLGPISPNTIYF
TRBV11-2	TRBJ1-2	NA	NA	TGTGCCAGCAGCTTAGTGTCAGGGGTCTACACCTTC	CASSLVSGVYTF
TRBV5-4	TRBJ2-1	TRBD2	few	TGTGCCAGCAGCTTGAGGAGCGGGGGGAGCTCCTACAATGAGCAGTTCTTC	CASSLRSGGSSYNEQFF
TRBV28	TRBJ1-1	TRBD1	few	TGTGCCAGCAGTACGGACAGGGGTGGCACTGAAGCTTTCTTT	CASSTDRGGTEAFF
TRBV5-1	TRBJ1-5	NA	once	TGCGCCAGCAGCTTGGATGGTTCAGATCAGCCCCAGCATTTT	CASSLDGSDQPQHF
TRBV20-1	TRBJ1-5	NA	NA	TGCAGTGCTAGTGGCAGCTTAGAGAATCAGCCCCAGCATTTT	CSASGSLENQPQHF
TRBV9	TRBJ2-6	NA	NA	TGTGCCAGCAGCGTCGTCGCCCAGGGTTCTGGGGCCAACGTCCTGACTTTC	CASSVVAQGSGANVLTF
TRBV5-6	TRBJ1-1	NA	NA	TGTGCCAGCAGCTTGGAGGCGGGGCCGGGGGCTTTCTTT	CASSLEAGPGAFF
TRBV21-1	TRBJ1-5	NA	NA	NA	CASSGEWGGGNQPQHF
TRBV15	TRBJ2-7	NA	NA	TGTGCCACCAGCAGAGGTGAAGGTAGCGAGCAGTACTTC	CATSRGEGSEQYF
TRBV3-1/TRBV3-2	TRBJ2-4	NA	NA	TGTGCCAGCAGCCCCCGGGACACGGTAGCCAAAAACATTCAGTACTTC	CASSPRDTVAKNIQYF
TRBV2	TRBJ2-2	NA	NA	TGTGCCAGCAGTGCCGAGCGGCCACTGCTCACCGGGGAGCTGTTTTTT	CASSAERPLLTGELFF
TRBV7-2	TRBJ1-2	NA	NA	TGTGCCAGCAGCCTAGGGGGGGGTAACTATGGCTACACCTTC	CASSLGGGNYGYTF
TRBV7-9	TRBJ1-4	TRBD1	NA	TGTGCCAGCAGCGAGACAGGGGGCAGGGAAAAACTGTTTTTT	CASSETGGREKLFF
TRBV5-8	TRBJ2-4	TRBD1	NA	TGTGCCAGCAGCTCCGTCGCCGACAGGGGAGACATTCAGTACTTC	CASSSVADRGDIQYF
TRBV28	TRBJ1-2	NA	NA	TGTGCCAGCAGTTTGACACTCTATGGCTACACCTTC	CASSLTLYGYTF
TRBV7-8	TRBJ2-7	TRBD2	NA	TGTGCCAGCAGCTTAGTAGCGGGGGCCGCTCCATACGAGCAGTACTTC	CASSLVAGAAPYEQYF
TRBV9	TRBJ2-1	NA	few	TGTGCCAGCAGCGTAGCTCCCGGGAGAGGTTACAATGAGCAGTTCTTC	CASSVAPGRGYNEQFF
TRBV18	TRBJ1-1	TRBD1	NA	TGTGCCAGCACACAGGGGGCCAGCACTGAAGCTTTCTTT	CASTQGASTEAFF
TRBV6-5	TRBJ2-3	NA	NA	TGTGCCAGCACTGCTATTGGGCTCAGCACAGATACGCAGTATTTT	CASTAIGLSTDTQYF